This T cell receptor (beta chain) was captured by sequencing in a study of blood T cell repertoires in COVID-19. Only in-frame clones appear in the TCRdb table, and some are missing; sequencing was by immunoSEQ multiplex PCR. Of about 120,000 clones in the sample, approximately 90% were seen once. Germline V lookup: CDR1 LGHDT, CDR2 YNNKEL (reference sequence). Trimming shortened V by 3 bases and J by 6 bases, and 6 bases separated the two germline ends. CDR3 size: 11 residues. The chain employs TRBV3-1 (or the pseudogene TRBV3-2) and TRBJ2-7; no reliable D call. The clonotype originates from a woman aged 45 to 65 with acute or convalescent COVID-19. The sequenced material came from peripheral blood. CDR3 in amino acids: CASSQAGEQYF. CDR3 sequence (DNA): TGTGCCAGCAGCCAGGCAGGCGAGCAGTACTTC.